The next 26 T cell receptor beta chains were all read from a single sample in a study of low-dose radiotherapy and immunotherapy resistance in tumors. The PCR that amplified TCRs ran for 20 cycles, relying on a constant-region primer and a V-primer adapter. TCRdb called the reads again in MiXCR, with one record for every CDR3 protein. The sample consists of over 50,000 distinct CDR3 sequences, approximately 33% of them appearing once. Time point in this sample: after trial treatment. The sample's treatment: LDRT plus nivolumab, ipilimumab, low-dose cyclophosphamide and aspirin (RACIN trial). This material consisted of PBMCs, taken after low-dose radiotherapy plus immunotherapy. Receptors originate from a male donor with rectosigmoid adenocarcinoma.

This clonotype was seen a single time. A far larger clone is one nucleotide away, so this likely arose from a read error. The chain links TRBV2 to TRBJ2-7, with D uncertain. Trimming removed 3 bases at V and 7 bases at J, with 10 bases between. The germline V gene encodes CDR1 SNHLY and CDR2 FYNNEI. CDR3 length: 12 amino acids. The CDR3 sequence is CASSEGPFEQYF. The CDR3 DNA reads as TGTGCCAGCAGTGAGGGTCCATTTGAGCAGTACTTC.

This clonotype has ten or more counts. The rearrangement uses TRBV5-1 and TRBJ1-2; the match to TRBD1 covers 7 bases. The CDR3 is 14 amino acids. V lost 0 bases, J lost 3 bases, and 2 bases stayed unmatched. Germline V gives CDR1 SGHRS, CDR2 YFSETQ. CDR3 bases: TGCGCCAGCAGCTTGGATACAGGGGACTATGGCTACACCTTC. Its translation is CASSLDTGDYGYTF.

The chain employs TRBV15 and TRBJ1-2; the D is unclear. Trimming took 1 base from V and 4 from J, leaving 10 bases between them. The germline V gene has CDR1 LNHNV and CDR2 YYDKDF (reference sequence). The CDR3 extends over 14 amino acids. The CDR3 DNA follows: TGTGCCACCAGCAGAGCATCGACGGGCTATGGCTACACCTTC. This sequence encodes CATSRASTGYGYTF.

The chain has TRBV12-3 or TRBV12-4 and TRBJ2-7; D assignment may be TRBD1 or TRBD2 (5 bases each). CDR3 length: 13 residues. V was pared by 10 bases and J by 4 bases, with 17 bases between. The CDR3 loop is CAIATGTEYEQYF. In DNA, the CDR3 is TGTGCCATCGCTACCGGGACCGAGTACGAGCAGTACTTC.

This clonotype was seen ten or more times. This chain links TRBV10-2 with TRBJ2-3; D is unresolved. CDR1 and CDR2 from the germline V gene are WSHSY and SAAADI. The CDR3 length is 14 residues. V was trimmed by 4 bases and J by 8 bases, leaving 16 bases between them. This CDR3 is CASSGAPLVGTQYF. The DNA of the CDR3 is TGCGCCAGCAGTGGGGCCCCCCTGGTCGGTACGCAGTATTTT.

This clonotype was observed many times. The chain recombines TRBV28 with TRBJ1-4; D unresolved. CDR1 and CDR2 (germline): MDHEN, SYDVKM. The CDR3 totals 14 residues. V was clipped by 5 bases and J by 4 bases, with 11 bases between them. The CDR3, as DNA: TGTGCCAGCAGTCGCCCGGACCTTAATGAAAAACTGTTTTTT. It codes for CASSRPDLNEKLFF. The complete variable domain, with remaining parts taken from reference TRBV28 and TRBJ1-4, reads DVKVTQSSRYLVKRTGEKVFLECVQDMDHENMFWYRQDPGLGLRLIYFSYDVKMKEKGDIPEGYSVSREKKERFSLILESASTNQTSMYLCASSRPDLNEKLFFGSGTQLSVL.

This clonotype was seen repeatedly, ten times or more. The chain links TRBV20-1 to TRBJ2-2; 11 bases line up with TRBD2. CDR3 size: 16 residues. The V gene end was trimmed by 1 base and the J gene end by 8 bases; junction bases not matched to a gene: 9. Germline V lookup: CDR1 DFQATT, CDR2 SNEGSKA (reference sequence). DNA for the CDR3: TGCAGTGCTAGAGCCCTAGCGGGAGGAGGGGTGGGGGAGCTGTTTTTT. This encodes CSARALAGGGVGELFF.

V and J are TRBV28 and TRBJ1-5; no reliable D call. The CDR3 extends over 12 amino acids. Germline V gives CDR1 MDHEN, CDR2 SYDVKM. V shed 9 bases and J shed 7 bases, with 13 bases lying between them. CDR3: CASKGGGQPQHF. CDR3 sequence (DNA): TGTGCCAGTAAGGGTGGCGGCCAGCCCCAGCATTTT.

This clonotype has ten or more counts. The chain joins TRBV11-2 to TRBJ2-2, with D unresolved. This CDR3 is built from 14 residues. Germline CDR1 SGHAT, CDR2 FQNNGV. V lost 0 bases and J 8 bases, leaving 10 bases between the germline ends. The CDR3: CASSLDPTFGELFF. The CDR3 DNA follows: TGTGCCAGCAGCTTAGATCCTACATTTGGGGAGCTGTTTTTT. The entire variable domain, with the rest obtained from reference TRBV11-2 and TRBJ2-2, is as follows: EAGVAQSPRYKIIEKRQSVAFWCNPISGHATLYWYQQILGQGPKLLIQFQNNGVVDDSQLPKDRFSAERLKGVDSTLKIQPAKLEDSAVYLCASSLDPTFGELFFGEGSRLTVL.

This clonotype was recorded at least ten times. The chain uses TRBV2 and TRBJ2-3, with 11 bases that match TRBD1. The CDR3 has 16 residues. Germline CDR1 is SNHLY and CDR2 is FYNNEI. V shed 6 bases, J shed 1 base, and the junction held 6 bases outside the gene matches. CDR3 residues: CASSRDRGWGTDTQYF. The DNA of the CDR3 is TGTGCCAGCAGCCGGGACAGGGGGTGGGGCACAGATACGCAGTATTTT.

This clonotype was counted many times. This chain links TRBV7-2 with TRBJ1-1, with D perhaps matching TRBD1 (5 bases). Trimming shortened V by 3 bases and J by 11 bases, and 13 bases separated the two germline ends. The V gene's germline CDR1 is SGHTA and CDR2 FQGNSA. The CDR3 has 12 amino acids. CDR3 sequence reads: CASSFNGRDAFF. In nucleotides, the CDR3 is TGTGCCAGCAGCTTCAATGGCAGGGACGCTTTCTTT.

This clonotype was seen once. V is TRBV5-1 and J is TRBJ2-3; the D is unclear. Trimming cost V 3 bases and J 3 bases, with 11 bases left between them. CDR1 and CDR2 from the germline V gene are SGHRS and YFSETQ. CDR3 size: 14 residues. CDR3 DNA: TGCGCCAGCAGCTCCAACGCCGCTACAGATACGCAGTATTTT. This codes for CASSSNAATDTQYF.

This clonotype was counted between two and nine times. The gene calls are TRBV29-1 and TRBJ2-7, with D perhaps matching TRBD2 (6 bases). Deletions cut 4 bases from V and 7 bases from J, with 11 bases between. The V gene's germline CDR1 is SQVTM and CDR2 ANQGSEA. This CDR3 spans 11 amino acids. The CDR3 DNA reads TGCAGCGTTGTAAGAGGAGGGGAGCAGTACTTC. The encoded protein is CSVVRGGEQYF.

This clonotype appeared a few times. The rearrangement joins TRBV7-2 to TRBJ2-7, with no clear D. The CDR3 runs 14 residues. The ends were cut back, 5 bases at V and 2 bases at J, with 13 bases in the middle. The V gene's germline CDR1 is SGHTA and CDR2 FQGNSA. CDR3 sequence: CASSTNPLPYEQYF. CDR3 bases: TGTGCCAGCAGCACAAACCCGCTACCCTACGAGCAGTACTTC.

This rearrangement joins TRBV9 to TRBJ2-1; 11 bases match TRBD2. The CDR3 length is 18 residues. Trimming took 0 bases from V and 5 from J; bases not matched to a gene: 10. Germline V CDR1 and CDR2: SGDLS, YYNGEE. In DNA, the CDR3 is TGTGCCAGCAGCGTAGCCCTACATCCTAGCGGGGGGAACAATGAGCAGTTCTTC. This gives the protein CASSVALHPSGGNNEQFF.

This CDR3 reads CASSLYSGGAAGELFF. CDR3 DNA: TGTGCCAGCAGCCTATATAGCGGGGGGGCCGCCGGGGAGCTGTTTTTT. This chain joins TRBV26 and TRBJ2-2; whether TRBD2, the table's D call, matches the DNA was not checked. TRBV26 is classified as a pseudogene. The CDR3 totals 16 residues.

The chain couples TRBV11-2 to TRBJ1-6; a weak D match, TRBD1 (5 bases). Trimming shortened V by 5 bases and J by 9 bases, and 14 bases separated the two germline ends. CDR3 length: 14 amino acids. The V gene's germline CDR1 is SGHAT and CDR2 FQNNGV. The chain's CDR3 is CASSQDILSSPLHF. The DNA of the CDR3 is TGTGCCAGCAGCCAGGACATCTTAAGTTCACCCCTCCACTTT.

This clonotype came up many times. This chain uses TRBV28 with TRBJ2-5, with TRBD1 identical over 8 bases. There are 14 residues in the CDR3. V was clipped by 5 bases and J by 5 bases; unmatched bases: 7. From germline, CDR1 is MDHEN and CDR2 SYDVKM. The CDR3 DNA is TGTGCCAGCAGTCCAGGGGGCGGGTACGAGACCCAGTACTTC. It codes for CASSPGGGYETQYF.

This clonotype was seen repeatedly, ten times or more. The genes are TRBV6-2 or TRBV6-3 and TRBJ1-4; D is possibly TRBD1 (5 bases). V was pared by 1 base and J by 3 bases, with 6 bases between. The CDR3 is made up of 14 amino acids. Germline V gene lookup returns CDR1 MNHEY and CDR2 SVGEGT. The CDR3 is CASSYWGANEKLFF. The CDR3, as DNA: TGTGCCAGCAGTTACTGGGGGGCTAATGAAAAACTGTTTTTT.

This clonotype was counted at least ten times. V is TRBV27 and J is TRBJ2-3; 7 nucleotides match TRBD2. V lost 7 bases and J lost 0; bases outside the gene matches: 4. Germline V gene lookup returns CDR1 MNHEY and CDR2 SMNVEV (reference sequence). The CDR3 has 14 amino acids. CDR3 nucleotide sequence: TGTGCCAGCAAAAGCGGGGTTAGCACAGATACGCAGTATTTT. Protein: CASKSGVSTDTQYF.

The chain couples TRBV18 to TRBJ2-7, with TRBD2 matching over 10 bases. The CDR3 runs to 16 residues. From germline, CDR1 is KGHSH and CDR2 LQKENI. V lost 0 bases to trimming and J lost 1 base; unmatched junction nucleotides: 3. The CDR3 region is CASSPPLAGVSYEQYF. The CDR3 bases are TGTGCCAGCTCACCACCGCTAGCGGGGGTATCCTACGAGCAGTACTTC.

Here the CDR3 reads CASSPVPTGNQPQHF. The DNA for the CDR3 is TGTGCCAGCTCACCCGTCCCGACGGGCAATCAGCCCCAGCATTTT. The V call is TRBV18, the J call TRBJ1-5, with D unresolved. Trimming cost V 3 bases and J 2 bases, with 11 bases left between them. The V gene's germline CDR1 is KGHSH and CDR2 LQKENI. CDR3 length equals 15 residues.

This clonotype occurred many times. This chain uses TRBV4-1 with TRBJ2-3; D possibly corresponds to TRBD2 (6 bases). Between the trimmed V and J ends, which lost 6 bases and 0 bases, there was a span of 10 bases. The CDR3 runs 14 residues. The germline gives CDR1 MGHRA, CDR2 YSYEKL. CDR3 residues: CASRLRESTDTQYF. The DNA for the CDR3 is TGCGCCAGCAGACTACGGGAGAGCACAGATACGCAGTATTTT.

This clonotype was detected many times. The chain uses TRBV28 and TRBJ1-4, with D tentatively TRBD1 (5 bases). Germline V gene data show CDR1 as MDHEN and CDR2 as SYDVKM. V lost 5 bases, J lost 10 bases, and 20 bases lay in between. The CDR3 has 15 amino acids. The CDR3 bases are TGTGCCAGCAGTCCGAGCCCGGGCGTTAGGGGAAAACTGTTTTTT. Translating gives CASSPSPGVRGKLFF.

Many counts were recorded for this clonotype. This sequence joins TRBV6-2 or TRBV6-3 and TRBJ1-2, with D perhaps matching TRBD1 (5 bases). Trimming removed 5 bases from V and 2 bases from J, with 15 bases in between. The CDR3 covers 15 residues. Germline V CDR1 and CDR2: MNHEY, SVGEGT. The CDR3 sequence: CASSDAGTLNYGYTF. CDR3 sequence (DNA): TGTGCCAGCAGTGACGCCGGGACGCTCAACTATGGCTACACCTTC.

This clonotype was counted ten times or more. The chain combines TRBV4-2 with TRBJ2-1; D remains unclear. Germline V gene sequence: CDR1 LGHNA, CDR2 YNFKEQ. The V end lost 0 bases, the J end lost 2 bases, and 11 bases lay between the germline ends. The CDR3 covers 16 residues. The CDR3 DNA reads as TGTGCCAGCAGCCAAGAAACTTCCGGACCCTACAATGAGCAGTTCTTC. Protein product: CASSQETSGPYNEQFF.